The 28 T cell receptor beta chains presented below share a single source sample, sequenced in a study of CD8 T cells in Susac syndrome. RNA was extracted with the RNeasy kit, and a quantity of about 0.45 to 1 ug was reverse transcribed using random hexamers. TCRdb called the immunoSEQ multiplex PCR reads again in MiXCR, with one record for every CDR3 protein. This table has over 80,000 distinct CDR3 sequences, about 93% appearing once. Sequenced sample: CD8+ T cells from PBMCs. Receptor source: a human donor in good health.

The gene calls are TRBV6-2 or TRBV6-3 and TRBJ2-1; D gene ambiguous. V was clipped by 0 bases and J by 11 bases, with 5 bases between them. Looked up from germline, CDR1 is MNHEY and CDR2 is SVGEGT. The CDR3 has 11 amino acids. The CDR3 DNA follows: TGTGCCAGCAGTTACTCACGTAAGCAGTTCTTC. Protein: CASSYSRKQFF.

The chain employs TRBV9 and TRBJ1-2; TRBD1 matches 9 bases. Germline-derived CDR1 and CDR2 are SGDLS and YYNGEE. V shed 3 bases and J 4 bases; nucleotides not matched to a gene: 13. This CDR3 is built from 17 residues. The CDR3 sequence is CASSAGQGPLPSYGYTF. The CDR3 coding sequence is TGTGCCAGCAGCGCAGGACAGGGGCCCCTCCCCTCCTATGGCTACACCTTC. Supplemented by reference TRBV9 and TRBJ1-2, the full variable domain reads DSGVTQTPKHLITATGQRVTLRCSPRSGDLSVYWYQQSLDQGLQFLIQYYNGEERAKGNILERFSAQQFPDLHSELNLSSLELGDSALYFCASSAGQGPLPSYGYTFGSGTRLTVV.

The chain uses TRBV7-9 and TRBJ2-1; D unclear. V dropped 0 bases and J dropped 4 bases, with 7 bases sitting between them. This CDR3 spans 14 amino acids. CDR1 is SEHNR, CDR2 FQNEAQ, per germline (reference sequence). The CDR3 region is CASSLAGMYNEQFF. CDR3 in DNA: TGTGCCAGCAGCTTAGCAGGGATGTACAATGAGCAGTTCTTC.

The genes are TRBV10-3 and TRBJ1-1, with D unresolved. V was clipped by 2 bases and J by 5 bases, with 6 bases between them. CDR1 is ENHRY and CDR2 is SYGVKD in the germline V gene. The CDR3 runs 12 residues. For the CDR3, the DNA is TGTGCCATCAGTGAGGCGGGGACTGAAGCTTTCTTT. Its protein is CAISEAGTEAFF.

With respect to this clonotype: No conserved phenylalanine or tryptophan ends this CDR3, so it is likely a read error. The chain recombines TRBV7-6 with TRBJ2-2; the D gene is possibly TRBD1 (6 bases). The V end lost 0 bases, the J end lost 3 bases, and 8 bases lay between the germline ends. The CDR3 length is 15 residues. CDR1 is SGHVS, CDR2 FNYEAQ, per germline. The DNA for the CDR3 is TGTGCCAGCAGCTTAGCAGGGGGTGACACCGGGGAGCTGTTTCTT. It codes for CASSLAGGDTGELFL.

The J gene is TRBJ2-7, the V gene TRBV27, with 12 bases fitting TRBD2. V shed 5 bases and J 7 bases; nucleotides not matched to a gene: 15. Germline assignment: CDR1 MNHEY and CDR2 SMNVEV (reference sequence). The CDR3 runs to 17 residues. The CDR3 DNA follows: TGTGCCAGCAGTCCCCGAGCCTCTAGCGGGGGGGCAAGTGAGCAGTACTTC. This sequence encodes CASSPRASSGGASEQYF.

The chain recombines TRBV5-6 with TRBJ1-1; 8 positions agree with TRBD1. CDR1 SGHDT and CDR2 YYEEEE come from the germline V gene. The V and J ends lost 4 bases and 3 bases, in that order; junction bases with no gene match: 2. The CDR3 loop spans 13 amino acids. The CDR3, as DNA: TGTGCCAGCAGCCAGGGGGCATACACTGAAGCTTTCTTT. As protein: CASSQGAYTEAFF. Together with reference TRBV5-6 and TRBJ1-1, the CDR3 gives the full variable domain: DAGVTQSPTHLIKTRGQQVTLRCSPKSGHDTVSWYQQALGQGPQFIFQYYEEEERQRGNFPDRFSGHQFPNYSSELNVNALLLGDSALYLCASSQGAYTEAFFGQGTRLTVV.

J is TRBJ2-3 and V is TRBV9; weak D call: TRBD2 (6 bases). Germline V gene lookup returns CDR1 SGDLS and CDR2 YYNGEE. The CDR3 loop spans 13 amino acids. With 3 bases removed from V and 1 base from J, the gap between germline ends came to 6 bases. CDR3 nucleotides: TGTGCCAGCAGCGGGGGGGGCACAGATACGCAGTATTTT. Amino acid sequence: CASSGGGTDTQYF. The full variable domain, with the rest looked up from reference TRBV9 and TRBJ2-3, is DSGVTQTPKHLITATGQRVTLRCSPRSGDLSVYWYQQSLDQGLQFLIQYYNGEERAKGNILERFSAQQFPDLHSELNLSSLELGDSALYFCASSGGGTDTQYFGPGTRLTVL.

The V call is TRBV13, the J call TRBJ2-1; TRBD2 matches 9 bases. Unmatched junction bases numbered 9, after V lost 5 bases and J lost 7 bases. This CDR3 is 15 amino acids long. The V gene's germline CDR1 is PRHDT and CDR2 FYEKMQ (reference sequence). The CDR3 region is CASSARGGGPNEQFF. CDR3 sequence (DNA): TGTGCCAGCAGCGCCCGCGGGGGGGGTCCAAATGAGCAGTTCTTC.

This clonotype has only a few counts. The V and J genes are TRBV6-4 and TRBJ2-2, with D tentatively TRBD2 (6 bases). V lost 8 bases to trimming and J lost 4 bases, with 14 bases between them. This CDR3 contains 14 residues. Germline assignment: CDR1 MRHNA and CDR2 SNTAGT. CDR3 DNA sequence: TGTGCCAGCCAGGAGGGTCTGGGCACCGGGGAGCTGTTTTTT. Translating it yields CASQEGLGTGELFF.

The rearrangement uses TRBV6-4 and TRBJ1-1; D is ambiguous. Per germline, CDR1 MRHNA and CDR2 SNTAGT. The CDR3 is 13 amino acids. V was shortened by 3 bases and J by 2 bases, with 7 bases between the two germline ends. The DNA of the CDR3 is TGTGCCAGCAGTGAGAGGCCTAACACTGAAGCTTTCTTT. Amino acids: CASSERPNTEAFF.

The V and J genes are TRBV12-3 or TRBV12-4 and TRBJ1-1; TRBD1 agrees at 9 bases. There are 15 residues in the CDR3. The V and J ends lost 3 bases and 7 bases, in that order; junction bases with no gene match: 9. The CDR3 coding sequence is TGTGCCAGCAGTTTGACAGGGGGTTCGCGGGTTGAAGCTTTCTTT. This codes for CASSLTGGSRVEAFF.

The chain carries TRBV7-3 and TRBJ1-4; D remains ambiguous. CDR1 and CDR2 (germline): SGHTA, FQGTGA. V was pared by 5 bases and J by 8 bases, with 18 bases between. The length of the CDR3 is 15 residues. CDR3 coding DNA: TGTGCCAGCAGCCCCGGAAGTGTAGGTGGGGAAAAACTGTTTTTT. It specifies CASSPGSVGGEKLFF.

CDR3 coding DNA: TGCGCCAGCAGGTCAGGGGGTGGACGGAATGAGCAGTTCTTC. This codes for CASRSGGGRNEQFF. The chain employs TRBV5-1 and TRBJ2-1; TRBD1 agrees at 7 bases. Trimming removed 5 bases from V and 7 bases from J; junction bases left unmatched: 9. This CDR3 spans 14 amino acids. The germline gives CDR1 SGHRS, CDR2 YFSETQ.

This chain links TRBV12-3 or TRBV12-4 with TRBJ2-7, with D perhaps TRBD1 (5 bases). There are 16 residues in the CDR3. V dropped 1 base and J dropped 2 bases, with 15 bases sitting between them. The CDR3 bases are TGTGCCAGCAGTTTAGGATTCGACAGTTACCCCTACGAGCAGTACTTC. Its translation is CASSLGFDSYPYEQYF.

This rearrangement joins TRBV7-8 to TRBJ2-5, with D possibly TRBD1 on 6 matching bases. Germline assignment: CDR1 SGHVS and CDR2 FQNEAQ. V lost 0 bases and J lost 0, with 11 bases in between. CDR3 length: 16 residues. CDR3 sequence (DNA): TGTGCCAGCAGCTTAGCGCGGACAGCGTACCAAGAGACCCAGTACTTC. This sequence encodes CASSLARTAYQETQYF.

This chain connects TRBV4-1 to TRBJ2-5; 14 bases line up with TRBD2. Trimming at V came to 0 bases and at J to 4 bases, leaving 4 bases not matched to a gene. This CDR3 region has 17 residues. The V gene's germline CDR1 is MGHRA and CDR2 YSYEKL. The CDR3 here is CASSQDRLAGGLETQYF. In DNA form, the CDR3 reads TGCGCCAGCAGCCAAGATCGACTAGCGGGGGGGCTAGAGACCCAGTACTTC.

The V call is TRBV6-2 or TRBV6-3, the J call TRBJ2-5; 9 nucleotides align to TRBD2. The germline V gene encodes CDR1 MNHEY and CDR2 SVGEGT. This CDR3 is 14 amino acids long. J was trimmed by 2 bases and V by 5 bases; bases with no gene match: 3. The CDR3 region is CASSLLAGQETQYF. CDR3 coding DNA: TGTGCCAGCAGTCTTCTAGCGGGGCAAGAGACCCAGTACTTC.

The rearrangement uses TRBV25-1 and TRBJ2-5; D perhaps matches TRBD2 (5 bases). Germline loops: CDR1 MGHDK, CDR2 SYGVNS. V was shortened by 8 bases and J by 5 bases, with 18 bases between the two germline ends. The CDR3 contains 14 residues. The CDR3 DNA reads TGTGCCAGCGGTCCCCCTGGAGGATGGGAGACCCAGTACTTC. Translated, it gives CASGPPGGWETQYF.

Here the CDR3 DNA reads TGTGCCAGCAGCTTGGCCCTAGCGGGCCAGTACAATGAGCAGTTCTTC. It is translated as CASSLALAGQYNEQFF. The chain links TRBV5-6 to TRBJ2-1; TRBD2 aligns across 8 bases. After removal of 0 bases from V and 4 bases from J, the junction contained 6 bases not matched to a gene. Germline CDR1 is SGHDT and CDR2 is YYEEEE. This CDR3 spans 16 amino acids.

DNA for the CDR3: TGTGCCAGCAGCCAACCTACTAGCACGGGCACAGATACGCAGTATTTT. This translates into CASSQPTSTGTDTQYF. The rearrangement joins TRBV4-2 to TRBJ2-3, with a possible D match to TRBD2 (6 bases). With 2 bases removed from V and 1 base from J, the gap between germline ends came to 13 bases. Germline CDR1 and CDR2: LGHNA and YNFKEQ. This CDR3 region has 16 residues.

The chain uses TRBV29-1 and TRBJ2-3; weak D call: TRBD1 (6 bases). The germline V gene has CDR1 SQVTM and CDR2 ANQGSEA. This CDR3 is 14 amino acids long. V lost 6 bases to trimming and J lost 10 bases, with 23 bases between them. CDR3 sequence reads: CSVLRGENVAAQYF. CDR3 DNA sequence: TGCAGCGTCCTCAGGGGCGAGAACGTAGCAGCGCAGTATTTT.

The chain combines TRBV9 with TRBJ1-1; D uncertain. CDR1 SGDLS and CDR2 YYNGEE come from the germline V gene. The CDR3 runs 15 residues. The ends were cut back, 8 bases at V and 0 bases at J, with 17 bases in the middle. CDR3 in DNA: TGTGCCAGTGGGGTCACGGGAGGGCTGAACACTGAAGCTTTCTTT. It encodes CASGVTGGLNTEAFF.

The chain employs TRBV5-6 and TRBJ2-3; perhaps TRBD2 as D (6 bases). Germline CDR1 reads SGHDT; CDR2 reads YYEEEE. The CDR3 has 14 amino acids. V shed 0 bases and J shed 2 bases, with 7 bases lying between them. As DNA, the CDR3 is TGTGCCAGCAGCTTGGGCGGGGCCACAGATACGCAGTATTTT. This codes for CASSLGGATDTQYF.

V gene TRBV5-1 combines with J gene TRBJ2-3; 7 positions match TRBD2. Germline V CDR1 and CDR2: SGHRS, YFSETQ. This CDR3 is built from 16 residues. Germline trimming cut 1 base from V and 1 base from J; bases unmatched to any gene: 6. In DNA, the CDR3 is TGCGCCAGCAGCTTGTACGGCGGGGGTGGCACAGATACGCAGTATTTT. Its translation is CASSLYGGGGTDTQYF.

This chain uses TRBV20-1 with TRBJ1-6; TRBD1 matches 8 bases. Per the germline V gene, CDR1 is DFQATT and CDR2 is SNEGSKA (reference sequence). The CDR3 contains 13 residues. V gave up 5 bases and J gave up 13 bases; unmatched junction bases: 10. CDR3 in amino acids: CSAEGTGRGPLHF. CDR3 nucleotides: TGCAGTGCTGAAGGGACAGGACGAGGCCCCCTCCACTTT.

The chain uses TRBV5-6 and TRBJ2-5; the D gene could be TRBD1 or TRBD2 (5 bases each). Germline loops: CDR1 SGHDT, CDR2 YYEEEE. The CDR3 extends over 12 amino acids. V lost 4 bases, J lost 5 bases, and 9 bases lay in between. The CDR3 DNA follows: TGTGCCAGCAGCCTGGGGGTCGAGACCCAGTACTTC. Its protein product is CASSLGVETQYF.

The chain links TRBV14 to TRBJ1-2, with D unclear. CDR1 and CDR2 from the germline V gene are SGHDN and FVKESK. The CDR3 is 14 amino acids. Trimming pared 0 bases from V and 8 bases from J, leaving 13 bases between. For the CDR3, the DNA is TGTGCCAGCAGCCAAGATACCCTCAAGGGAGGCTACACCTTC. This translates into CASSQDTLKGGYTF.